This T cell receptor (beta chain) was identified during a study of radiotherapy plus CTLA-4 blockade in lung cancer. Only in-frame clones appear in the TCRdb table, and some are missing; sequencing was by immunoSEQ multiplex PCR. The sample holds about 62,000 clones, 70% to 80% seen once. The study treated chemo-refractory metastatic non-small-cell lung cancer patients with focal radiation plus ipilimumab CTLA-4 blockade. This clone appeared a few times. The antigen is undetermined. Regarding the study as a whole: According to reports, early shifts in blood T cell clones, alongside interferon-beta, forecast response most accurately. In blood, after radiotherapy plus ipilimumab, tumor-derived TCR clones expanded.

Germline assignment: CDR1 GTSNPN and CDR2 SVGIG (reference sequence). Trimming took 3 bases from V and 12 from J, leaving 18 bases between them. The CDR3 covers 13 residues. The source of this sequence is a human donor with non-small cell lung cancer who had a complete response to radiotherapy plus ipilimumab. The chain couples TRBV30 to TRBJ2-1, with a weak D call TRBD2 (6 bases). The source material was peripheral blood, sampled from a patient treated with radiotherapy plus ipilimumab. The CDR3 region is CAWSLGTPVGQFF. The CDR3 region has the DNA TGTGCCTGGAGCCTCGGGACTCCTGTCGGGCAGTTCTTC.